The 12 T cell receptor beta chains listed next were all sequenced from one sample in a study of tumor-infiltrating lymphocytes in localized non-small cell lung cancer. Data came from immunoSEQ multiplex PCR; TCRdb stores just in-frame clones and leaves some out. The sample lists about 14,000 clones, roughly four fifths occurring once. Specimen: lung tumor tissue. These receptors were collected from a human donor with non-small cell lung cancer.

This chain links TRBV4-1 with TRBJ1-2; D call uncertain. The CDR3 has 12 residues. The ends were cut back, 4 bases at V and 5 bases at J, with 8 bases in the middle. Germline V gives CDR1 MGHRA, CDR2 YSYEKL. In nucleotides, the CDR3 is TGCGCCAGCAGCCCTGACAATTATGGCTACACCTTC. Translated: CASSPDNYGYTF.

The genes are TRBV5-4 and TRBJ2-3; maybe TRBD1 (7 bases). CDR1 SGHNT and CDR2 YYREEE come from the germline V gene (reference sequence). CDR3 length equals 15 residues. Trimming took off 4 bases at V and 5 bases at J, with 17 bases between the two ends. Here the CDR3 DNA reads TGTGCCAGCAGCCTGGAGGGGGCCTCGGGAGATACGCAGTATTTT. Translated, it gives CASSLEGASGDTQYF.

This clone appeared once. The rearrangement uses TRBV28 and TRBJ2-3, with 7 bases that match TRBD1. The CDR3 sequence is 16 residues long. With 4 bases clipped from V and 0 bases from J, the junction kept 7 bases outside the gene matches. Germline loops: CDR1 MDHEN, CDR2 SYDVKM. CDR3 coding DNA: TGTGCCAGCAGTTCCATCCCAGGGGGTAGCACAGATACGCAGTATTTT. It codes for CASSSIPGGSTDTQYF.

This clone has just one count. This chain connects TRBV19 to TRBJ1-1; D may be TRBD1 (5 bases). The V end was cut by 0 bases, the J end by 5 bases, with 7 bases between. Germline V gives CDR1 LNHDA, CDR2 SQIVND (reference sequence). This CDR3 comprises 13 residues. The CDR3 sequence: CASSIDRTTEAFF. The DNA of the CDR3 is TGTGCCAGTAGTATAGATAGGACAACTGAAGCTTTCTTT.

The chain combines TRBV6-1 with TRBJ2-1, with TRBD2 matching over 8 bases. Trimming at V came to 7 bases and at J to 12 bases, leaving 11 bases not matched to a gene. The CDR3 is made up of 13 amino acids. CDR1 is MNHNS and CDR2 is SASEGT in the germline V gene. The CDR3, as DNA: TGTGCCAGCATCGCGGGAGGCCCCAACGGGCAGTTCTTC. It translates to CASIAGGPNGQFF.

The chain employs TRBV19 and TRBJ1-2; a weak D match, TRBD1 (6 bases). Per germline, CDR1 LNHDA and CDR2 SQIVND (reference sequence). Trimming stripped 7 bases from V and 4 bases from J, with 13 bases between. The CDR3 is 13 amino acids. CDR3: CASTPQGGYGYTF. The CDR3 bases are TGTGCCAGTACCCCACAGGGAGGCTATGGCTACACCTTC.

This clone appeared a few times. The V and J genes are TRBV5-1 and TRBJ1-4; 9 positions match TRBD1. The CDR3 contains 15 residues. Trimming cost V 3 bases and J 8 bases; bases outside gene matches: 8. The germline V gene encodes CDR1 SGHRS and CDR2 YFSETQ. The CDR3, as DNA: TGCGCCAGCAGCTCCGGGACAGGGAATGGGGAAAAACTGTTTTTT. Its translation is CASSSGTGNGEKLFF.

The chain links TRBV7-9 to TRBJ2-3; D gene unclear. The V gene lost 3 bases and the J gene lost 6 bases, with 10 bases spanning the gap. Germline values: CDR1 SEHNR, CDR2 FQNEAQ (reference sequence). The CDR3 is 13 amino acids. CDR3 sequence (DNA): TGTGCCAGCAGCTTGTCTCGCTCCGATACGCAGTATTTT. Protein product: CASSLSRSDTQYF.

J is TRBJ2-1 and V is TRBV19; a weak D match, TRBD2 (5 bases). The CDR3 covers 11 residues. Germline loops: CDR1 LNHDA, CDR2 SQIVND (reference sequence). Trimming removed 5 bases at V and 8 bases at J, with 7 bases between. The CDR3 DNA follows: TGTGCCAGTAGTCATAGCGATGAGCAGTTCTTC. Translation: CASSHSDEQFF. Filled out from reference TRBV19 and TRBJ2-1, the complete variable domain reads DGGITQSPKYLFRKEGQNVTLSCEQNLNHDAMYWYRQDPGQGLRLIYYSQIVNDFQKGDIAEGYSVSREKKESFPLTVTSAQKNPTAFYLCASSHSDEQFFGPGTRLTVL.

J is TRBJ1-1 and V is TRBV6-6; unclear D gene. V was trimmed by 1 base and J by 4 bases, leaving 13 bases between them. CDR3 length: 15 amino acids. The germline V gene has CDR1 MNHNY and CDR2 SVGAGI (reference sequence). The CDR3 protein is CASSYLSSTGTEAFF. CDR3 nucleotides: TGTGCCAGCAGTTACTTGAGCTCGACGGGCACTGAAGCTTTCTTT.

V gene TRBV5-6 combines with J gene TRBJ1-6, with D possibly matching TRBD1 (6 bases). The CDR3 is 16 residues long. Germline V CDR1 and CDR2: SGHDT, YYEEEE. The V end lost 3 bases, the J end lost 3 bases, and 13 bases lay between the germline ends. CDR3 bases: TGTGCCAGCAGCTCGGACAGAAATCTCTATAATTCACCCCTCCACTTT. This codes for CASSSDRNLYNSPLHF.

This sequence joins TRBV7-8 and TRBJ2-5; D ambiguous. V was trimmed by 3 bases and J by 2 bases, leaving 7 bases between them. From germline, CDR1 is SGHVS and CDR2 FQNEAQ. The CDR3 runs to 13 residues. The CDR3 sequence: CASSFSRQETQYF. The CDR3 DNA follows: TGTGCCAGCAGCTTTTCCCGGCAAGAGACCCAGTACTTC.